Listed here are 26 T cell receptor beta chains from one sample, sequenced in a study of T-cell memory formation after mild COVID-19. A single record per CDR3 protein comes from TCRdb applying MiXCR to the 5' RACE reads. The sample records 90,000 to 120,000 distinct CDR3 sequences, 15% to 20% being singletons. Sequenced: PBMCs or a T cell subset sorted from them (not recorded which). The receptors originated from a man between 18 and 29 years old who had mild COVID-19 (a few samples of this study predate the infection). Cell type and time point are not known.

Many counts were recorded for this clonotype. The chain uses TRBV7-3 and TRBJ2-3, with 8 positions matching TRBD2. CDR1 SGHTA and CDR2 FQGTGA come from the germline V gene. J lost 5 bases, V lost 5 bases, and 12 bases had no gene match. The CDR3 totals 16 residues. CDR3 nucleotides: TGTGCCAGCAGCCCTCGGGGGGGGGCTGGAGGAGATACGCAGTATTTT. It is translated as CASSPRGGAGGDTQYF.

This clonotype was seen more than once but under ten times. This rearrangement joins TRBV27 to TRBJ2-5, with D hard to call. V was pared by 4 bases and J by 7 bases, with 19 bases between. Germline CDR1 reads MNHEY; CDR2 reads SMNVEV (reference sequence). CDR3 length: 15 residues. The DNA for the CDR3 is TGTGCCAGCAGTTCCCGGCCGACCCCCATGGGGACCCAGTACTTC. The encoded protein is CASSSRPTPMGTQYF.

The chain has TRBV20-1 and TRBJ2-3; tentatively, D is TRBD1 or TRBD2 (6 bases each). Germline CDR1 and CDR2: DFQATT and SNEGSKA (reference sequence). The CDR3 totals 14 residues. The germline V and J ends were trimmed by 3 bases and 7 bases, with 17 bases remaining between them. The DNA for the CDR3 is TGCAGTGCTAGTCCGGGGGCGGCAACTAATACGCAGTATTTT. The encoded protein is CSASPGAATNTQYF.

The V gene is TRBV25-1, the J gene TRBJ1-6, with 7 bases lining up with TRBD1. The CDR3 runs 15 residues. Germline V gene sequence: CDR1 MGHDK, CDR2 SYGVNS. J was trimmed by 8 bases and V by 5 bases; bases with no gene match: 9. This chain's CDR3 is CASSPATGYYSPLHF. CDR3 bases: TGTGCCAGCAGTCCCGCGACAGGGTATTATTCACCCCTCCACTTT.

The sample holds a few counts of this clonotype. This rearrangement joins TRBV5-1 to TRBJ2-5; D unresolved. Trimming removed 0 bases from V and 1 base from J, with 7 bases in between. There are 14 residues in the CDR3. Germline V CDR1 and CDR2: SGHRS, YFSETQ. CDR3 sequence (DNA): TGCGCCAGCAGCTTGGTTCCGAGCCAAGAGACCCAGTACTTC. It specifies CASSLVPSQETQYF. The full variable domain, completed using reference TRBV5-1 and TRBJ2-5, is KAGVTQTPRYLIKTRGQQVTLSCSPISGHRSVSWYQQTPGQGLQFLFEYFSETQRNKGNFPGRFSGRQFSNSRSEMNVSTLELGDSALYLCASSLVPSQETQYFGPGTRLLVL.

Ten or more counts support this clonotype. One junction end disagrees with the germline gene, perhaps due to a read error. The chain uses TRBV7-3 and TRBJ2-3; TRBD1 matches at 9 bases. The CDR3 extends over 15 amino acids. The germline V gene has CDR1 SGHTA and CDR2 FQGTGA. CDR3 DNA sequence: TGCGCCAGCAGCCGTGGACAGGGGAGCACAGATACGCAGTATTTT. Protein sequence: CASSRGQGSTDTQYF.

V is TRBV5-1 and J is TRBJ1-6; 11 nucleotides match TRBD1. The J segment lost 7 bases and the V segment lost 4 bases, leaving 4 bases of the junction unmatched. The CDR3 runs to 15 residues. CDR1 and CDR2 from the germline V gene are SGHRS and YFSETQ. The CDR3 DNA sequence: TGCGCCAGCAGCAAAGGACAGGGGGCGAATTCACCCCTCCACTTT. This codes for CASSKGQGANSPLHF.

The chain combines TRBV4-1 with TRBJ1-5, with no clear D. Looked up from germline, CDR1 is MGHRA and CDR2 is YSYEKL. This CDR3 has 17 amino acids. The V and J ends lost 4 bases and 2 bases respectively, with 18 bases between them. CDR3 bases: TGCGCCAGCAGCCCAACCCCCGGAGTACATGGCAATCAGCCCCAGCATTTT. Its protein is CASSPTPGVHGNQPQHF.

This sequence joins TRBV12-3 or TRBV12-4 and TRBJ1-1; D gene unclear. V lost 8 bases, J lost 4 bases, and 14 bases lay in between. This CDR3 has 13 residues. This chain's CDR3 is CASSFYEGTEAFF. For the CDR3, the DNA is TGTGCCAGCTCCTTCTATGAGGGCACTGAAGCTTTCTTT.

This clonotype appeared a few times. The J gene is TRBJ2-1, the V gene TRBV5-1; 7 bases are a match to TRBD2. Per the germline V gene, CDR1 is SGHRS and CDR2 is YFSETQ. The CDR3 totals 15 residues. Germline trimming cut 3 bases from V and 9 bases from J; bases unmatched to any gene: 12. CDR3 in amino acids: CASSSNLGGGGEQFF. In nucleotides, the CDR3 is TGCGCCAGCAGCTCGAACCTTGGCGGGGGAGGTGAGCAGTTCTTC.

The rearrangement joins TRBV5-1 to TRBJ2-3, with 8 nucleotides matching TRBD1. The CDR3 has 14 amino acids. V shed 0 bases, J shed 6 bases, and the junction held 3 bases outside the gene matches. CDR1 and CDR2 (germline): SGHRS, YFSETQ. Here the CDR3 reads CASSLDRGKDTQYF. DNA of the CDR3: TGCGCCAGCAGCTTGGACAGGGGGAAGGATACGCAGTATTTT.

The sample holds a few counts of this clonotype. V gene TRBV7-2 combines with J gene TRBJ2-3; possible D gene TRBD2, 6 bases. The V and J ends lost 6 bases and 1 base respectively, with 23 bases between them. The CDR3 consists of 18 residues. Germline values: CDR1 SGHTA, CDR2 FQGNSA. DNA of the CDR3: TGTGCCAGCAGGGCCCTTGGGTTTTTCGGGACTGGCACAGATACGCAGTATTTT. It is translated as CASRALGFFGTGTDTQYF.

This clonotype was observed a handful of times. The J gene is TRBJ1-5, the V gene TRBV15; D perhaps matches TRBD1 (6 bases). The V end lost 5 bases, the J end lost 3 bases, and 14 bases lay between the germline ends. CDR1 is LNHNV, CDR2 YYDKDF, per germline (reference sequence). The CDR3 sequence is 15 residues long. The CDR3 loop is CATSAPDRPNQPQHF. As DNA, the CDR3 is TGTGCCACCAGCGCTCCCGACAGGCCCAATCAGCCCCAGCATTTT.

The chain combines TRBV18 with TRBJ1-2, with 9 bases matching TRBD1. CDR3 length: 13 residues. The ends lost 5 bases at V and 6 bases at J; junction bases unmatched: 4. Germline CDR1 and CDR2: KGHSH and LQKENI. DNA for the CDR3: TGTGCCAGCTCAACGGACAGGGGTCATGGCTACACCTTC. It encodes CASSTDRGHGYTF.

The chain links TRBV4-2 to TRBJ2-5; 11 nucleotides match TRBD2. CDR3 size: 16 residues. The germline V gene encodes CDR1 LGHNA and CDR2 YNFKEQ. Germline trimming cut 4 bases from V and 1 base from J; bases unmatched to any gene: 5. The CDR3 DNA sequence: TGTGCCAGCAGCCTGGGACTAGCGGAGTTCCAAGAGACCCAGTACTTC. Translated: CASSLGLAEFQETQYF.

The CDR3 DNA follows: TGCGCCAGCAGTGCGAGCGGGGGGGATGAGCAGTTCTTC. Its translation: CASSASGGDEQFF. This chain links TRBV10-1 with TRBJ2-1, with TRBD2 matching 10 bases. Germline CDR1 reads WNHNN; CDR2 reads SYGVQD (reference sequence). With 4 bases clipped from V and 8 bases from J, the junction kept 2 bases outside the gene matches. The CDR3 totals 13 residues.

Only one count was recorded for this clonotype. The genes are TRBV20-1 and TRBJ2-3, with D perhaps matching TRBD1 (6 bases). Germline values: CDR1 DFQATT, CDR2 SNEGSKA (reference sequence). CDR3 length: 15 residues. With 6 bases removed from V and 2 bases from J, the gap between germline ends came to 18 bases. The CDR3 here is CSATGQGEFTDTQYF. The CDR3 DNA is TGCAGTGCCACGGGACAAGGGGAGTTCACAGATACGCAGTATTTT.

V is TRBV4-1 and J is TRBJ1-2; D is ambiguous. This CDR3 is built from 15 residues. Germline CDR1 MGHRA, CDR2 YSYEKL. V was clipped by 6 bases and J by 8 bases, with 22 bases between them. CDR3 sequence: CASRPPGPDFSGYTF. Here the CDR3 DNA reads TGCGCCAGCAGGCCTCCGGGCCCTGATTTCTCGGGCTACACCTTC.

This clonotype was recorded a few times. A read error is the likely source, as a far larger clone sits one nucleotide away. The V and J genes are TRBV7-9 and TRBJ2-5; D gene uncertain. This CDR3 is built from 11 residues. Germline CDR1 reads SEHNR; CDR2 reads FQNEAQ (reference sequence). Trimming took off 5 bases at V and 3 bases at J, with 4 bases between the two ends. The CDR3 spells CASSIEETQYF. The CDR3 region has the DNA TGTGCCAGCAGCATTGAAGAGACCCAGTACTTC.

This CDR3 is CSARASGGRGTDTQYF. The CDR3 nucleotides are TGCAGTGCCAGGGCTAGCGGGGGCCGGGGCACAGATACGCAGTATTTT. The V gene is TRBV20-1, the J gene TRBJ2-3, with 10 bases that match TRBD2. CDR1 and CDR2 from the germline V gene are DFQATT and SNEGSKA (reference sequence). V shed 6 bases, J shed 1 base, and the junction held 10 bases outside the gene matches. The CDR3 spans 16 residues.

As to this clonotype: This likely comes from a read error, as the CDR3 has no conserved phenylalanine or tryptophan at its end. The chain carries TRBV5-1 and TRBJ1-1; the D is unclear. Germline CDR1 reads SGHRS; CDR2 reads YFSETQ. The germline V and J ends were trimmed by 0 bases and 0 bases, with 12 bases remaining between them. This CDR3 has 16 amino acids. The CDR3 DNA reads TGCGCCAGCAGCTTGGTGCCACTCGACATGAACACTGAAGCTTTCGTT. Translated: CASSLVPLDMNTEAFV.

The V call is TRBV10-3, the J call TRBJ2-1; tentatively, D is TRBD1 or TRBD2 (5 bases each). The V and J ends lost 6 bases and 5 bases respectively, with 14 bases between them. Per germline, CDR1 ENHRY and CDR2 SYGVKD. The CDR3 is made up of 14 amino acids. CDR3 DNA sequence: TGTGCCATCAGGGGGACGGTGGGTAACAATGAGCAGTTCTTC. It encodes CAIRGTVGNNEQFF.

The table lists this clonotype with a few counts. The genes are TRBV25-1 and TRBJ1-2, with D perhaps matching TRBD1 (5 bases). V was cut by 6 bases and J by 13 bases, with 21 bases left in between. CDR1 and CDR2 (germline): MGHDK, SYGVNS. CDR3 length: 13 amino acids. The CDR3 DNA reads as TGTGCCAGCAGACTCGGGGCAGCGCCCTCCTTCACCTTC. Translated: CASRLGAAPSFTF.

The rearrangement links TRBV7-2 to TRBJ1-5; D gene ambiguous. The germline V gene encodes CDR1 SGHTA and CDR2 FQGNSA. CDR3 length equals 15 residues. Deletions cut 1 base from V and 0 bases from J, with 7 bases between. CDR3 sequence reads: CASSLGPNSNQPQHF. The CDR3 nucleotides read TGTGCCAGCAGCTTAGGCCCGAATAGCAATCAGCCCCAGCATTTT.

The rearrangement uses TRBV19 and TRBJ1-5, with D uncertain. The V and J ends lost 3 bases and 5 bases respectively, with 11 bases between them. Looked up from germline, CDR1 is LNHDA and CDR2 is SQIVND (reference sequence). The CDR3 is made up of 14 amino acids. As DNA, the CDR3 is TGTGCCAGTAGTATTGGGGATCGGTATCAGCCCCAGCATTTT. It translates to CASSIGDRYQPQHF.

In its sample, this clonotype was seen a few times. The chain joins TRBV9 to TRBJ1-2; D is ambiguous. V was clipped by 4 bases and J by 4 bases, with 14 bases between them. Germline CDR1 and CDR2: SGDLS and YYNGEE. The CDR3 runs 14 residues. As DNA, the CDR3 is TGTGCCAGCAGCCCGAGGGCGGAGTTCTATGGCTACACCTTC. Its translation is CASSPRAEFYGYTF.